The rows below give T cell receptor beta chains drawn from one sample of a study of blood T cell repertoires in COVID-19. The repertoire was sequenced with immunoSEQ multiplex PCR; TCRdb's copy has only in-frame clones and lacks some. The sample has 50,000 to 60,000 clones; around 89% are singletons. Sequencing used peripheral blood. The receptors were sampled from a man in his 60s with acute or convalescent COVID-19. CDR3s include the opening cysteine and the closing phenylalanine or tryptophan.

j_call: TRBJ1-6
v_call: TRBV2
cdr3_aa: CASILSAHGASPLHF

j_call: TRBJ2-3
v_call: TRBV6-1
cdr3_aa: CASSEAPSGSLGMTDTQYF

j_call: TRBJ1-2
v_call: TRBV25-1
cdr3_aa: CASSEPVYGYTF

j_call: TRBJ1-5
v_call: TRBV19
cdr3_aa: CASSIPSRGEVQPQHF

j_call: TRBJ2-1
v_call: TRBV7-9
cdr3_aa: CASSLGLTSDEQFF

j_call: TRBJ2-2
v_call: TRBV6-1
cdr3_aa: CASSEQHPNTGELFF

j_call: TRBJ2-1
v_call: TRBV10-3
cdr3_aa: CAISESLGVNEQFF

j_call: TRBJ1-5
v_call: TRBV19
cdr3_aa: CASSPGGSNQPQHF

j_call: TRBJ1-4
v_call: TRBV2
cdr3_aa: CASTRTGTGNEKLFF

j_call: TRBJ1-5
v_call: TRBV4-2
cdr3_aa: CASSQAGQSNQPQHF

j_call: TRBJ2-7
v_call: TRBV5-4
cdr3_aa: CASSLTGARYEQYF

j_call: TRBJ1-2
v_call: TRBV9
cdr3_aa: CASSPTGPYGYTF

j_call: TRBJ2-5
v_call: TRBV18
cdr3_aa: CASGNQRGGVETQYF

j_call: TRBJ1-1
v_call: TRBV7-2
cdr3_aa: CASSLSWNTEAFF

j_call: TRBJ2-3
v_call: TRBV7-2
cdr3_aa: CASSLSPDTQYF

j_call: TRBJ1-1
v_call: TRBV19
cdr3_aa: CASKDTMNTEAFF

j_call: TRBJ1-3
v_call: TRBV7-8
cdr3_aa: CASSLGLGQGPSAGNTIYF

j_call: TRBJ2-2
v_call: TRBV3-1/TRBV3-2
cdr3_aa: CASSPREVGGTDNTGELFF

j_call: TRBJ1-1
v_call: TRBV6-5
cdr3_aa: CASSVGVVAFF

j_call: TRBJ1-3
v_call: TRBV18
cdr3_aa: CASSFGQGEISGNTIYF

j_call: TRBJ2-7
v_call: TRBV10-2
cdr3_aa: CAGRGKAKEYF

j_call: TRBJ1-2
v_call: TRBV19
cdr3_aa: CASFDFQGNYGYTF

j_call: TRBJ2-3
v_call: TRBV10-3
cdr3_aa: CAISEPGVAELTDTQYF

j_call: TRBJ1-2
v_call: TRBV20-1
cdr3_aa: CSAQGDYGYTF

j_call: TRBJ1-5
v_call: TRBV19
cdr3_aa: CASRPDFSNQPQHF

j_call: TRBJ1-3
v_call: TRBV18
cdr3_aa: CASSPGTGSGNTIYF

j_call: TRBJ1-3
v_call: TRBV14
cdr3_aa: CASSPLRTRTAGNTIYF

j_call: TRBJ1-3
v_call: TRBV5-1
cdr3_aa: CASSLTASGNTIYF

j_call: TRBJ1-2
v_call: TRBV6-2/TRBV6-3
cdr3_aa: CASSFRENYGYTF

j_call: TRBJ1-5
v_call: TRBV15
cdr3_aa: CATSRETGGGMPQHF

j_call: TRBJ1-2
v_call: TRBV4-1
cdr3_aa: CASSLKTPGQGLVWSGYTF

j_call: TRBJ2-7
v_call: TRBV11-2
cdr3_aa: CASSPRQGRSYEQYF

j_call: TRBJ2-2
v_call: TRBV19
cdr3_aa: CASTLTGTTGELFF

j_call: TRBJ1-4
v_call: TRBV2
cdr3_aa: CASSRDTGFNEKLFF

j_call: TRBJ2-7
v_call: TRBV9
cdr3_aa: CASSVGPQSGGAPRDEQYF

j_call: TRBJ2-2
v_call: TRBV10-3
cdr3_aa: CAISPTGTGELFF

j_call: TRBJ2-2
v_call: TRBV10-3
cdr3_aa: CAITGTSGDGELFF

j_call: TRBJ1-3
v_call: TRBV6-4
cdr3_aa: CASSDSQGRRTGNSGNTIYF

j_call: TRBJ1-5
v_call: TRBV6-1
cdr3_aa: CASSASRWELNQPQHF